A single sample is the source of the 28 T cell receptor beta chains below, sequenced in a study of cytotoxic CD8 clonotypes in ibrutinib-treated CLL. Here immunoSEQ multiplex PCR was the method, and the copy in TCRdb shows in-frame clones only, minus some. The data show around 310,000 clones, around four fifths seen once. Sample: PBMCs, taken before ibrutinib treatment. These receptors originate from a human donor with chronic lymphocytic leukemia.

V gene TRBV12-5 combines with J gene TRBJ1-1, with 8 nucleotides matching TRBD1. Germline CDR1 and CDR2: LGHNT and FRNRAP. The J segment lost 3 bases and the V segment lost 3 bases, leaving 15 bases of the junction unmatched. CDR3 length: 18 residues. CDR3 amino acids: CASGFTSTGVYMDTEAFF. CDR3 in DNA: TGTGCTAGTGGTTTCACATCGACAGGGGTGTATATGGACACTGAAGCTTTCTTT. Drawing the rest from reference TRBV12-5 and TRBJ1-1, the complete variable domain is DARVTQTPRHKVTEMGQEVTMRCQPILGHNTVFWYRQTMMQGLELLAYFRNRAPLDDSGMPKDRFSAEMPDATLATLKIQPSEPRDSAVYFCASGFTSTGVYMDTEAFFGQGTRLTVV.

V and J are TRBV6-5 and TRBJ2-1; the D gene is possibly TRBD2 (6 bases). CDR1 is MNHEY, CDR2 SVGAGI, per germline. The CDR3 has 15 residues. V lost 3 bases and J 3 bases, leaving 12 bases between the germline ends. In DNA, the CDR3 is TGTGCCAGCAGTTATGGGCGGGGCGGCTACAATGAGCAGTTCTTC. It specifies CASSYGRGGYNEQFF.

The chain carries TRBV15 and TRBJ2-2, with unresolved D. The CDR3 is 13 residues long. Trimming took 3 bases from V and 6 from J, leaving 8 bases between them. CDR1 and CDR2 from the germline V gene are LNHNV and YYDKDF (reference sequence). Here the CDR3 reads CATSRLAAGELFF. The CDR3 DNA sequence: TGTGCCACCAGCAGGTTAGCAGCCGGGGAGCTGTTTTTT.

This clone was recorded once. V and J are TRBV15 and TRBJ2-1, with 7 positions matching TRBD2. V lost 9 bases to trimming and J lost 5 bases; unmatched junction nucleotides: 7. Looked up from germline, CDR1 is LNHNV and CDR2 is YYDKDF (reference sequence). This CDR3 contains 13 residues. Here the CDR3 reads CATNRDYHNEQFF. The CDR3 nucleotides read TGTGCCACTAACCGGGACTACCACAATGAGCAGTTCTTC.

The CDR3: CATSGVTDTQYF. CDR3 bases: TGTGCCACCTCAGGGGTCACAGATACGCAGTATTTT. The rearrangement joins TRBV28 to TRBJ2-3; the D gene is possibly TRBD1 (6 bases). The CDR3 sequence is 12 residues long. Trimming shortened V by 10 bases and J by 2 bases, and 10 bases separated the two germline ends. The V gene's germline CDR1 is MDHEN and CDR2 SYDVKM.

V is TRBV30 and J is TRBJ1-1; D possibly corresponds to TRBD1 (5 bases). Germline CDR1 reads GTSNPN; CDR2 reads SVGIG (reference sequence). This CDR3 is 13 amino acids long. Trimming removed 3 bases at V and 5 bases at J, with 13 bases between. The CDR3 protein is CAWSKGGVTEAFF. The CDR3 nucleotides read TGTGCCTGGAGCAAGGGAGGGGTAACTGAAGCTTTCTTT. The full variable domain, completed using reference TRBV30 and TRBJ1-1, is SQTIHQWPATLVQPVGSPLSLECTVEGTSNPNLYWYRQAAGRGLQLLFYSVGIGQISSEVPQNLSASRPQDRQFILSSKKLLLSDSGFYLCAWSKGGVTEAFFGQGTRLTVV.

The chain joins TRBV28 to TRBJ2-1; the match to TRBD2 covers 9 bases. CDR3 length equals 17 residues. V trimming: 1 base; J trimming: 3 bases; junction bases outside the gene matches: 7. The germline CDR1 and CDR2 sequences are MDHEN and SYDVKM. The chain's CDR3 is CASSLLSLAGLYNEQFF. In nucleotides, the CDR3 is TGTGCCAGCAGTTTATTATCACTAGCGGGTCTCTACAATGAGCAGTTCTTC.

The rearrangement joins TRBV2 to TRBJ2-1; TRBD1 aligns across 7 bases. Germline CDR1 and CDR2: SNHLY and FYNNEI. The trim removed 1 base at V and 9 bases at J, leaving 18 bases unmatched. The CDR3 totals 18 residues. This CDR3 reads CASSEVEDRAPSRVEQFF. For the CDR3, the DNA is TGTGCCAGCAGTGAAGTAGAAGACAGGGCCCCGTCTCGTGTTGAGCAGTTCTTC.

The V call is TRBV5-1, the J call TRBJ2-1; either TRBD1 or TRBD2 may fit D (5 bases each). Trimming removed 5 bases from V and 8 bases from J, with 14 bases in between. The CDR3 has 13 amino acids. The germline CDR1 and CDR2 sequences are SGHRS and YFSETQ. DNA of the CDR3: TGCGCCAGCAGGAGGGGTTCGCATCATGAGCAGTTCTTC. As protein: CASRRGSHHEQFF.

This chain links TRBV28 with TRBJ2-7, with 7 bases aligning to TRBD2. Per germline, CDR1 MDHEN and CDR2 SYDVKM. Trimming took 6 bases from V and 2 from J; bases not matched to a gene: 10. The CDR3 has 15 residues. In nucleotides, the CDR3 is TGTGCCAGCAGCCGAGGGACTACAACGACCTACGAGCAGTACTTC. Translation: CASSRGTTTTYEQYF.

This clone has just a few counts. The rearrangement joins TRBV15 to TRBJ1-2; D unclear. Per the germline V gene, CDR1 is LNHNV and CDR2 is YYDKDF (reference sequence). The CDR3 loop spans 13 amino acids. The V gene lost 0 bases and the J gene lost 8 bases, with 10 bases spanning the gap. The CDR3 protein is CATSRDLELGYTF. CDR3 in DNA: TGTGCCACCAGCAGAGATCTAGAGTTGGGCTACACCTTC.

The rearrangement uses TRBV2 and TRBJ2-7; tentatively, D is TRBD1 (6 bases). The CDR3 sequence is 12 residues long. V lost 10 bases and J lost 2, with 12 bases in between. The V gene's germline CDR1 is SNHLY and CDR2 FYNNEI. The DNA for the CDR3 is TGTGCCAATTCGGACAGAGCCTACGAGCAGTACTTC. Its protein product is CANSDRAYEQYF.

This chain joins TRBV14 and TRBJ2-7; D could derive from TRBD1 or TRBD2 (6 bases each). Trimming left V 1 base short and J 6 bases short, with 19 bases between. The CDR3 consists of 16 residues. Germline V gene data show CDR1 as SGHDN and CDR2 as FVKESK. CDR3: CASSQVAGQPLGEQYF. The CDR3 nucleotides read TGTGCCAGCAGCCAAGTTGCGGGACAACCTTTGGGCGAGCAGTACTTC.

The chain links TRBV6-1 to TRBJ2-7; 10 positions match TRBD1. V lost 8 bases, J lost 1 base, and 2 bases stayed unmatched. The CDR3 sequence is 13 residues long. The germline V gene has CDR1 MNHNS and CDR2 SASEGT. The CDR3 spells CASGTGESYEQYF. CDR3 in DNA: TGTGCCAGCGGGACAGGGGAGTCCTACGAGCAGTACTTC.

J is TRBJ2-1 and V is TRBV19; D remains unclear. This CDR3 has 16 amino acids. V gave up 6 bases and J gave up 1 base, with 16 bases separating them. Germline CDR1 is LNHDA and CDR2 is SQIVND (reference sequence). CDR3 coding DNA: TGTGCCAGTAGCAAACTCATGAAAACGTCCTACAATGAGCAGTTCTTC. As protein: CASSKLMKTSYNEQFF.

The table lists this clone with a few counts. The chain employs TRBV29-1 and TRBJ1-2; D gene unclear. The germline V gene encodes CDR1 SQVTM and CDR2 ANQGSEA. This CDR3 is 11 amino acids long. Trimming cost V 0 bases and J 7 bases, with 6 bases left between them. CDR3 in amino acids: CSVEDPFGYTF. In DNA form, the CDR3 reads TGCAGCGTTGAAGATCCGTTTGGCTACACCTTC. Looking up the rest from reference TRBV29-1 and TRBJ1-2 gives the full variable domain: SAVISQKPSRDICQRGTSLTIQCQVDSQVTMMFWYRQQPGQSLTLIATANQGSEATYESGFVIDKFPISRPNLTFSTLTVSNMSPEDSSIYLCSVEDPFGYTFGSGTRLTVV.

Notes on this clone: The junction does not match germline at one end; this may be a read error. This rearrangement joins TRBV29-1 to TRBJ2-7; 8 bases are shared with TRBD1. CDR3 size: 13 residues. Germline CDR1 SQVTM, CDR2 ANQGSEA. CDR3 sequence (DNA): TGCAGCGTCGAAGGACAGGGCCCATACGAGCAGTACTTC. Translation: CSVEGQGPYEQYF.

The rearrangement links TRBV6-5 to TRBJ1-5; D possibly corresponds to TRBD1 (6 bases). V dropped 2 bases and J dropped 6 bases, with 14 bases sitting between them. Germline assignment: CDR1 MNHEY and CDR2 SVGAGI. The CDR3 loop spans 15 amino acids. Here the CDR3 reads CASSYRRGAVQPQHF. CDR3 DNA: TGTGCCAGCAGTTACCGTCGGGGGGCGGTTCAGCCCCAGCATTTT.

This clone was detected only once. The V and J genes are TRBV5-4 and TRBJ2-1; tentative D call: TRBD2 (6 bases). The V and J ends lost 4 bases and 5 bases respectively, with 10 bases between them. Germline V gene data show CDR1 as SGHNT and CDR2 as YYREEE (reference sequence). The CDR3 consists of 13 residues. This chain's CDR3 is CASSPDYNNEQFF. DNA of the CDR3: TGTGCCAGCAGCCCGGACTACAACAATGAGCAGTTCTTC.

This clone was detected only a few times. The chain links TRBV7-2 to TRBJ2-5; D gene uncertain. This CDR3 is 16 amino acids long. Trimming removed 2 bases from V and 0 bases from J, with 13 bases in between. CDR1 is SGHTA and CDR2 is FQGNSA in the germline V gene. The DNA for the CDR3 is TGTGCCAGCAGCTTAATGTCTGGGAAGTACCAAGAGACCCAGTACTTC. Encoded protein: CASSLMSGKYQETQYF.

In nucleotides, the CDR3 is TGTGCCAGCAGCCAACTAGCGTCGGCAGATACGCAGTATTTT. Protein sequence: CASSQLASADTQYF. The chain links TRBV7-6 to TRBJ2-3; TRBD2 matches at 7 bases. V was pared by 5 bases and J by 4 bases, with 6 bases of the junction left unmatched. This CDR3 contains 14 residues. Germline-derived CDR1 and CDR2 are SGHVS and FNYEAQ.

The chain employs TRBV12-2 and TRBJ2-1; TRBD1 reflects the table's D call only, with no check against the DNA. TRBV12-2 is classified as a pseudogene. CDR3 length: 16 residues. Here the CDR3 reads CASRPRFDSSYNEQFF. CDR3 coding DNA: TGTGCAAGTCGCCCGAGGTTCGACAGCTCCTACAATGAGCAGTTCTTC.

V is TRBV11-3 and J is TRBJ2-3, with 8 bases lining up with TRBD2. J lost 5 bases, V lost 3 bases, and 7 bases had no gene match. Germline assignment: CDR1 SGHNT and CDR2 YENEEA. The CDR3 contains 15 residues. The CDR3 DNA sequence: TGTGCCAGCAGCTTGTCGGGAGGGAGGGTAGATACGCAGTATTTT. It specifies CASSLSGGRVDTQYF. Combining the CDR3 with reference TRBV11-3 and TRBJ2-3 gives the whole variable domain EAGVVQSPRYKIIEKKQPVAFWCNPISGHNTLYWYLQNLGQGPELLIRYENEEAVDDSQLPKDRFSAERLKGVDSTLKIQPAELGDSAVYLCASSLSGGRVDTQYFGPGTRLTVL.

The V call is TRBV15, the J call TRBJ1-4; tentative D call: TRBD1 (5 bases). The CDR3 is made up of 13 amino acids. Trimming left V 8 bases short and J 5 bases short, with 12 bases between. Germline lookup yields CDR1 LNHNV and CDR2 YYDKDF (reference sequence). The CDR3 is CATGGGVNEKLFF. The DNA for the CDR3 is TGTGCCACCGGCGGAGGGGTGAATGAAAAACTGTTTTTT.

This clone was observed a single time. This chain links TRBV30 with TRBJ2-7; 13 positions agree with TRBD2. Trimming took 2 bases from V and 3 from J; bases not matched to a gene: 4. The CDR3 length is 15 residues. Per the germline V gene, CDR1 is GTSNPN and CDR2 is SVGIG (reference sequence). The CDR3 DNA follows: TGTGCCTGGAGTCGAGGACTAGCGGGGGACTACGAGCAGTACTTC. It specifies CAWSRGLAGDYEQYF.

The gene calls are TRBV7-9 and TRBJ1-2; D call uncertain. The germline gives CDR1 SEHNR, CDR2 FQNEAQ (reference sequence). The CDR3 has 18 residues. Trimming took off 1 base at V and 4 bases at J, with 22 bases between the two ends. The CDR3 DNA sequence: TGTGCCAGCAGCTTAGACCCCCAGGAAGTGACGTCCATCTATGGCTACACCTTC. Translation: CASSLDPQEVTSIYGYTF.

V and J are TRBV30 and TRBJ1-1; the match to TRBD1 covers 8 bases. The CDR3 extends over 14 amino acids. Per germline, CDR1 GTSNPN and CDR2 SVGIG (reference sequence). V gave up 4 bases and J gave up 6 bases; unmatched junction bases: 10. The CDR3 protein is CAWIGQGSFPEAFF. The CDR3 nucleotides are TGTGCCTGGATCGGACAGGGAAGTTTCCCTGAAGCTTTCTTT.

The chain joins TRBV7-9 to TRBJ2-1, with D perhaps TRBD1 (6 bases). Germline V CDR1 and CDR2: SEHNR, FQNEAQ (reference sequence). CDR3 length equals 17 residues. The V gene lost 4 bases and the J gene lost 6 bases, with 22 bases spanning the gap. The DNA of the CDR3 is TGTGCCAGCAGCTCCGAGTTTGGCAGGGGATTTGGCAATGAGCAGTTCTTC. Its translation: CASSSEFGRGFGNEQFF. Supplemented by reference TRBV7-9 and TRBJ2-1, the full variable domain reads DTGVSQNPRHKITKRGQNVTFRCDPISEHNRLYWYRQTLGQGPEFLTYFQNEAQLEKSRLLSDRFSAERPKGSFSTLEIQRTEQGDSAMYLCASSSEFGRGFGNEQFFGPGTRLTVL.